This T cell receptor beta chain was recorded in a study of T cell repertoires in cytomegalovirus infection. Study results and caveats: CMV carriers having the relevant HLA were flagged by cumulative public TCR beta family frequency.

Germline V gene sequence: CDR1 MNHEY, CDR2 SMNVEV (reference sequence). V lost 5 bases and J 2 bases, leaving 5 bases between the germline ends. The CDR3 is 12 amino acids. Concerning this clonotype: Its target is not known.

TCRdb re-analysed the reads in MiXCR, keeping a single row per CDR3 protein. The sample gives some 99,000 distinct CDR3 sequences, 25% to 35% of which show up once; about 81% is in the top ten. The source of this sequence is a human donor in good health (CMV status not recorded). Some clones in this sample may be carry-over from other donors' samples. Specimen: CD8+ T cells from cultured PBMCs, collected from culture after CMV antigen stimulation. The chain couples TRBV27 to TRBJ2-3; D uncertain. CDR3 DNA sequence: TGTGCCAGCAGTGATAACACAGATACGCAGTATTTT. This sequence encodes CASSDNTDTQYF.